This T cell receptor (beta chain) was documented in a study of beta chain features in type 1 diabetes (dated by TCRdb to between 2018 and 2020). Background on the whole study: Mean age, gender distribution, total cell number and subset yield did not differ between patients and healthy donors. Regulatory and stem cell-like memory subsets were obtained from only 8 patients and roughly eight healthy donors, while naive and central memory subsets were obtained from all 30 or so donors. The study compared the TCRB repertoires of sorted circulating CD4+ T cell subsets in recently diagnosed type 1 diabetes patients with those in matched healthy donors. A total of about 110 million sorted cells were examined across all samples, and the number of cells per subset was strongly correlated with RNA yield.

The full study reports these points: PCR might favor shorter templates, but patient and control samples were amplified and corrected together, so any skew would affect both groups equally. Naive, central memory and regulatory TCRB repertoires appeared to be more alike among patients than among healthy donors. In all four CD4+ subsets, TCRB CDR3 length was moderately but significantly shorter in type 1 diabetes patients. Only small numbers of individuals were included in the HLA sub-analyses, which left unresolved whether HLA type had any influence on TCRB rearrangement. Because cDNA was sequenced instead of genomic DNA, activated cells with high expression could be over-represented, although the groups did not differ in activation or CD3 levels. At VDJ recombination sites, type 1 diabetes patients had fewer insertions and more deleted nucleotides, which implies abnormalities in thymic rearrangement.

As encoded in the germline V gene, CDR1 is MNHNS while CDR2 is SASEGT. The CDR3 covers 14 residues, taking in both the cysteine and the phenylalanine. Kept here is only the CDR3 DNA, which spans 42 bases and is read in frame from base 1. V lost 2 bases and J lost 5 bases, and the count of bases not matched to a germline gene is 3. This clone has only a few counts. Its antigen remains undetermined. Per-base qualities were not stored, and no clone one base away is much larger. Each donor gave one peripheral blood draw, roughly 110 mL on average, collected into heparinised tubes. Using a panel that included CD45RO, CCR7, CD25, CD127, CD95 and CD27, naive, central memory, regulatory and stem cell-like memory CD4+ T cells were sorted on a BD FACSAria II. A purity above 95% was achieved for all sorted populations. PBMCs were isolated right away by Lymphoprep density gradient centrifugation and were stained directly, without culture. Samples were stained and sorted in pairs, with one healthy donor and one patient per experiment, so that batch effects were minimized.

The entire amount of isolated RNA was reverse transcribed using the High Capacity cDNA Reverse Transcription Kit, so the sequenced TCRB transcripts were expressed ones. Deep immunoSEQ sequencing was applied to naive, central memory and regulatory T cell samples, giving an average of roughly 3.5 million total reads per sample. Sorted cells were lysed in RLT buffer, and RNA was extracted using DNase-treated RNeasy Micro or Mini kits according to cell number. To prevent cross-contamination, every cell subset was processed on its own, while patient and healthy donor samples were processed together. The immunoSEQ multiplex PCR was used to amplify TCRB sequences from cDNA, generating 87-bp fragments that spanned the CDR3 region. Sequencing of the amplicons was done on the Illumina HiSeq platform. The paper's processing steps were these. Synthetic template baselines were used to correct PCR bias computationally, reads within Hamming distance 2 were collapsed, and singletons that could not be merged were discarded. Reads were aligned against IMGT to assign V, D and J genes, CDR3 length and insertions or deletions at six rearrangement sites. Within each subset, clonotype counts were normalized to the number of sorted cells before true diversity and Gini coefficients were calculated with the tcR R package. Repertoire sharing was quantified using the overlap coefficient calculated on TCRB nucleotide sequences. The clones in this table, taken by TCRdb from immuneACCESS, are in-frame only. Not every clone is retained; where verified, under half of the shortfall comes from an unresolved V gene, and the cause of the rest is unknown. D and trimming were read from the DNA, whereas the V and J calls and clone size are those reported in that table. For this sample there are some 150,000 clones; roughly 10% appear just once. Together, the top ten hold around 0.65% of the sample.

This TCR was recovered from a woman aged 40 to 50 in good health. The V gene is TRBV6-1 and the J gene is TRBJ2-5; 9 central bases correspond to TRBD1. The sequenced material came from central memory CD4+ T cells from blood. The DNA sequence is as follows: TGTGCCAGCAGTGAAAACAGGGGGCGGGAGACCCAGTACTTC. This codes for CASSENRGRETQYF.